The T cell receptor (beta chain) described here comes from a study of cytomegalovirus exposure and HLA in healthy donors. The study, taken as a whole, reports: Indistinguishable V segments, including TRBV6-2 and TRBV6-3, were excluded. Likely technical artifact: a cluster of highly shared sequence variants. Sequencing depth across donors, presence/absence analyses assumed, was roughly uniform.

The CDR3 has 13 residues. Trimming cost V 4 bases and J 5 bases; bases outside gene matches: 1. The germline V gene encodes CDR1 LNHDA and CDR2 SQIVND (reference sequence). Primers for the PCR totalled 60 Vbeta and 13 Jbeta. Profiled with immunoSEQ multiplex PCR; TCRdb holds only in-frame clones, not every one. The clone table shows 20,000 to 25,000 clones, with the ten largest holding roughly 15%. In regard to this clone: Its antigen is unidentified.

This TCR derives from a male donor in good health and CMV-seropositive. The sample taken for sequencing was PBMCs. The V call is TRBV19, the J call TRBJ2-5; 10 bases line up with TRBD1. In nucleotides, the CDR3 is TGTGCCAGTAGTAGGGGACAGGGGGAGACCCAGTACTTC. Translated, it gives CASSRGQGETQYF.